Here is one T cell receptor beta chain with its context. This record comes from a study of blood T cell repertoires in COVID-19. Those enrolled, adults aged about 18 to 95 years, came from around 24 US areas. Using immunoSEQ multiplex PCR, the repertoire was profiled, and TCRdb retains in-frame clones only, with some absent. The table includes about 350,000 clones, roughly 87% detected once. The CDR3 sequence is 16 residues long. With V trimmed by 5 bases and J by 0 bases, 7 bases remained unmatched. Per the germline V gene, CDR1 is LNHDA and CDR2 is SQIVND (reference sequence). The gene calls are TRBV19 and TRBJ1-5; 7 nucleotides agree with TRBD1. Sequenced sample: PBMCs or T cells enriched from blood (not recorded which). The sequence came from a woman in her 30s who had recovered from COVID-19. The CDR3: CASSLGTELSNQPQHF. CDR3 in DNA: TGTGCCAGTAGTTTGGGGACAGAACTTAGCAATCAGCCCCAGCATTTT. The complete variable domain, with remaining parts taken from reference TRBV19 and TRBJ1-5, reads DGGITQSPKYLFRKEGQNVTLSCEQNLNHDAMYWYRQDPGQGLRLIYYSQIVNDFQKGDIAEGYSVSREKKESFPLTVTSAQKNPTAFYLCASSLGTELSNQPQHFGDGTRLSIL.